The rows below give T cell receptor beta chains drawn from one sample of a study of cytomegalovirus exposure and HLA in healthy donors. Sequencing was performed with immunoSEQ multiplex PCR; in TCRdb, only in-frame clones are kept and a portion is missing. The table lists 200,000 to 250,000 clones, about 80% of them singletons. The sample consisted of PBMCs. The receptors were gathered from a man in his late teens or twenties in good health and CMV-seronegative. Both conserved end residues are part of each CDR3. A D gene is named only where the DNA matches it firmly. Only part of the rows carry a size: once, few, many, or a class if the clone is expanded.

cdr3_nt | cdr3_aa | cdr3_length | d_call | v_call | clone_size | j_call
TGTGCCAGCAGTGAAGCCTATGGCTACACCTTC | CASSEAYGYTF | 11 | . | TRBV6-5 | . | TRBJ1-2
TGTGCCAGCTCACCTAGTCGGGGAGATAATGAAAAACTGTTTTTT | CASSPSRGDNEKLFF | 15 | . | TRBV18 | . | TRBJ1-4
TGTGCCTGGAGTGGGTATAGCGGGAGGGCCGGAATAACCAAAAACATTCAGTACTTC | CAWSGYSGRAGITKNIQYF | 19 | TRBD2 | TRBV30 | . | TRBJ2-4
TGTGCCAGCAGTTCCGGGACAGGGACCAAAAACATTCAGTACTTC | CASSSGTGTKNIQYF | 15 | TRBD1 | TRBV6-5 | . | TRBJ2-4
TGCGCCAGCAGCCAAGGGGCGGATAAGCGGGAGAATGAGCAGTTCTTC | CASSQGADKRENEQFF | 16 | TRBD2 | TRBV4-1 | . | TRBJ2-1
TGTGCCAGCAGTTATGTGGGGGCAACCCAAGAGACCCAGTACTTC | CASSYVGATQETQYF | 15 | . | TRBV6-5 | . | TRBJ2-5
TGTGCCAGCAGCCAAATCGGACTAGCGGGCTACAATGAGCAGTTCTTC | CASSQIGLAGYNEQFF | 16 | TRBD2 | TRBV14 | . | TRBJ2-1
TGTGCCAGCAGAAGGGTGGGCGGGATCTATGGCTACACCTTC | CASRRVGGIYGYTF | 14 | . | TRBV5-4 | . | TRBJ1-2
TGTGCCAGCAGTTCCGGACTAGCGGGAAGCTACGAGCAGTACTTC | CASSSGLAGSYEQYF | 15 | TRBD2 | TRBV6-1 | . | TRBJ2-7
TGTGCCAGCAGTGATTCCAATGTTGTCTACGAGCAGTACTTC | CASSDSNVVYEQYF | 14 | . | TRBV2 | . | TRBJ2-7
TGTGCCAGCAGCTACGGAGGGGTGCATGGCTACACCTTC | CASSYGGVHGYTF | 13 | . | TRBV7-9 | few | TRBJ1-2
TGTGCCAGCAGCTTAGAGTTGCGGGGGGGGGAGCAGTACTTC | CASSLELRGGEQYF | 14 | TRBD2 | TRBV7-6 | . | TRBJ2-5
TGTGCCAGCAGTGTCGGGGGTGGCTACACCTTC | CASSVGGGYTF | 11 | . | TRBV2 | . | TRBJ1-2
TGTGCCAGCAGCTTATCCCTTACCGGGGGAAATAAAAATGAGCAGTTCTTC | CASSLSLTGGNKNEQFF | 17 | . | TRBV7-8 | . | TRBJ2-1
TGTGCCAGCAGCCCTAGTATTGCTAGCACAGATACGCAGTATTTT | CASSPSIASTDTQYF | 15 | . | TRBV7-2 | . | TRBJ2-3
TGTGCCAGCAGAGGGTGGGGGCGCGTCGAGACAGATACGCAGTATTTT | CASRGWGRVETDTQYF | 16 | . | TRBV27 | . | TRBJ2-3
TGTGCCAGCAGCGTAGGCCTGACAGGGGTATCTGGGGCCAACGTCCTGACTTTC | CASSVGLTGVSGANVLTF | 18 | TRBD1 | TRBV9 | . | TRBJ2-6
TGCGCCAGCAGCCTACAGGGGGGAGTTGAAGAGACCCAGTACTTC | CASSLQGGVEETQYF | 15 | TRBD1 | TRBV5-1 | . | TRBJ2-5
TGTGCCAGCCGGTTAATAGAAGCGGGCGCCAACAATGAGCAGTTCTTC | CASRLIEAGANNEQFF | 16 | . | TRBV2 | . | TRBJ2-1
TGTGCCAGTAGACCGCAGGGGAAGGGCACTGAAGCTTTCTTT | CASRPQGKGTEAFF | 14 | . | TRBV2 | few | TRBJ1-1
TGTGCCAGCAGTGAGAGCTCCTACGAGCAGTACTTC | CASSESSYEQYF | 12 | . | TRBV6-1 | . | TRBJ2-7
TGTGCCAGCTCGCAGGACAGAAGCCTCTCTGGAAACACCATATATTTT | CASSQDRSLSGNTIYF | 16 | . | TRBV18 | . | TRBJ1-3
TGTGCCAGCGGGCGACAGTCTAATGAAAAACTGTTTTTT | CASGRQSNEKLFF | 13 | . | TRBV2 | . | TRBJ1-4
TGTGCCAGCAGCCCCGGGGTTCCAGGACTAGCCAAAAACATTCAGTACTTC | CASSPGVPGLAKNIQYF | 17 | . | TRBV5-4 | . | TRBJ2-4
TGTGCCAGCAGCTTCCTCAATGAGCAGTTCTTC | CASSFLNEQFF | 11 | . | TRBV7-8 | . | TRBJ2-1
TGTGCCACGTGCCCCCGGCGGGAGCCGTTGGGCGAGCAGTACTTC | CATCPRREPLGEQYF | 15 | TRBD2 | TRBV6-5 | . | TRBJ2-7
TGTGCCAGCAGCTTACTTACCGGGCGGGTATACGAGCAGTACTTC | CASSLLTGRVYEQYF | 15 | . | TRBV7-8 | few | TRBJ2-7